This T cell receptor beta chain comes out of a study of metastatic and nonmetastatic thyroid tumors. Study background: Comparison of repertoires was carried out across blood and tumor or nodule tissue from malignant and benign thyroid patients.

Treatment of any kind had been given to no patient before thyroid surgery. The CDR3 has 15 amino acids. The ends were cut back, 3 bases at V and 0 bases at J, with 11 bases in the middle. The germline V gene has CDR1 LGHDT and CDR2 YNNKEL (reference sequence). Original processing notes: The distant-metastasis classifier for papillary thyroid cancer was built from CDR3 differences across clinicopathological groups. Through MiXCR, TCRdb re-clonotyped the PCR reads. These V and J calls derive from TCRdb rather than the authors' analysis. The sample lists approximately 41,000 clones; roughly a quarter were seen once.

The rearrangement joins TRBV3-1 to TRBJ1-2, with D hard to call. The clonotype was recovered from a female donor with papillary thyroid cancer or a benign thyroid nodule (not recorded which). Some clones in this sample may be carry-over from other donors' samples. The sample consisted of tumor tissue. DNA for the CDR3: TGTGCCAGCAGCCATGAGGGATTGGCTAACTATGGCTACACCTTC. This encodes CASSHEGLANYGYTF.